Here is one T cell receptor beta chain with its context. Its antigen remains unidentified. The data were obtained in a study of cytomegalovirus exposure and HLA in healthy donors. Whole-study findings and limits: Generally TCR sequences proved uncommon, though certain public TCRs appeared in numerous donors. TCR beta chains associated with HLA were, in a later analysis, more clonally expanded than equally common others. No immune exposure information besides CMV serostatus was available.

Trimming at V came to 4 bases and at J to 5 bases, leaving 4 bases not matched to a gene. The CDR3 has 14 amino acids. CDR1 SGHRS and CDR2 YFSETQ come from the germline V gene. In nominal health when sampled, donors likely had unrecorded immune exposures nonetheless. With 60 Vbeta and 13 Jbeta primers, the PCR was carried out. Repertoires were generated with immunoSEQ multiplex PCR, while TCRdb's copy carries only in-frame clones and drops some. Altogether roughly 90,000 clones are present, around 82% being singletons, with the ten largest covering around 3.2%. The sequencing input was PBMCs. The chain uses TRBV5-1 and TRBJ2-5, with 11 nucleotides matching TRBD2. This clonotype was obtained from a young man in good health and CMV-seropositive. In DNA, the CDR3 is TGCGCCAGCAGCAGACTAGCGGGAATGGAGACCCAGTACTTC. Its protein product is CASSRLAGMETQYF. Combining the CDR3 with reference TRBV5-1 and TRBJ2-5 gives the whole variable domain KAGVTQTPRYLIKTRGQQVTLSCSPISGHRSVSWYQQTPGQGLQFLFEYFSETQRNKGNFPGRFSGRQFSNSRSEMNVSTLELGDSALYLCASSRLAGMETQYFGPGTRLLVL.